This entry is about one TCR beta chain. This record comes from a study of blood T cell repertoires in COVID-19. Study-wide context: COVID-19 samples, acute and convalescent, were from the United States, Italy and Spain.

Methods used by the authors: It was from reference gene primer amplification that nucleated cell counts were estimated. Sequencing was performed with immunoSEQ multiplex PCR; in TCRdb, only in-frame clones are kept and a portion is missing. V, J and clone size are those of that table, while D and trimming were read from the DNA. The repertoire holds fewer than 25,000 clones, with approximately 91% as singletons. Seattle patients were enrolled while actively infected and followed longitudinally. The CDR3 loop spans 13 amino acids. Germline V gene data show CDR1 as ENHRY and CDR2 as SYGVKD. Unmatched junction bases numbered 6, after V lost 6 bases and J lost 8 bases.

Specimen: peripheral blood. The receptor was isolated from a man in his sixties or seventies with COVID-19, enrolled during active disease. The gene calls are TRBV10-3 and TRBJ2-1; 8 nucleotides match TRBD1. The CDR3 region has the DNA TGTGCCATCAGCCAATGGACAGGGCATGAGCAGTTCTTC. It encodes CAISQWTGHEQFF.